The clone carrying this TCR beta chain was counted between two and nine times. Antigen specificity is unknown. Treatment of any kind had been given to no patient before thyroid surgery. V trimming: 7 bases; J trimming: 9 bases; junction bases outside the gene matches: 8. CDR1 and CDR2 from the germline V gene are MDHEN and SYDVKM. This CDR3 has 14 residues. The sample belongs to a study of metastatic and nonmetastatic thyroid tumors. Study details: The study looked at repertoires side by side in blood and in tumor or nodule tissue from malignant and benign thyroid patients. General study findings and limits: Across blood and tumor, TCR beta diversity in malignant thyroid tumors was reportedly significantly higher than in benign nodules.

Methods used by the authors: A distant-metastasis classifier for papillary thyroid cancer was built using CDR3 differences across clinicopathological groups. From the PCR reads, TCRdb re-called clones with MiXCR. None of the V and J calls come from the authors' own analysis; TCRdb made them. This sample has about 21,000 clones, with 25% to 30% found just once. The V and J genes are TRBV28 and TRBJ2-7, with TRBD2 matching over 14 bases. The sequenced material came from blood. This sequence originates from a female donor with papillary thyroid cancer or a benign thyroid nodule (not recorded which). Some clones in this sample may be carry-over from other donors' samples. Here the CDR3 reads CASTPGLAGEGQYF. CDR3 nucleotide sequence: TGTGCCAGCACCCCGGGACTAGCGGGAGAAGGGCAGTACTTC.